The rows below give T cell receptor beta chains drawn from one sample of a study of shared clonotypes between healthy human individuals. Profiling relied on immunoSEQ multiplex PCR, and the TCRdb table lists in-frame clones only, not all of them. The repertoire includes around 690,000 clones, about 90% of them detected once, and about 34% sits in the top ten. The sequencing input was memory CD8+ T cells from PBMCs. Every receptor here comes from a man aged 18-30 years in good health. Some clones in this sample may be carry-over from other donors' samples. The CDR3 runs from the conserved cysteine through the conserved F or W. The order of the fields is V gene, J gene, D gene, clone size, CDR3 length, CDR3 DNA, CDR3 protein. The D gene is left open where the match is weak. Part of the rows lack a size; the others show once, few, many or a class for expanded clones.

v_call: TRBV4-2
j_call: TRBJ1-1
d_call: -
clone_size: -
cdr3_length: 12
cdr3_nt: TGTGCCAGCACCCCCGGGAACACTGAAGCTTTCTTT
cdr3_aa: CASTPGNTEAFF

v_call: TRBV6-5
j_call: TRBJ1-5
d_call: -
clone_size: -
cdr3_length: 13
cdr3_nt: TGTGCCAGCGGCGGTAATAGCAATCAGCCCCAGCATTTT
cdr3_aa: CASGGNSNQPQHF

v_call: TRBV30
j_call: TRBJ2-2
d_call: -
clone_size: -
cdr3_length: 17
cdr3_nt: TGTGCCTGGAGTGTGCGGCAATGGGCAGGGTCCCCCGGGGAGCTGTTTTTT
cdr3_aa: CAWSVRQWAGSPGELFF

v_call: TRBV5-1
j_call: TRBJ2-3
d_call: -
clone_size: -
cdr3_length: 16
cdr3_nt: TGCGCCAGCAGCTCAACGGCGGGCGCGAGGGCAGATACGCAGTATTTT
cdr3_aa: CASSSTAGARADTQYF

v_call: TRBV19
j_call: TRBJ1-1
d_call: -
clone_size: -
cdr3_length: 14
cdr3_nt: TGTGCCAGTAGTATCGCCCTTTCGTACACTGAAGCTTTCTTT
cdr3_aa: CASSIALSYTEAFF

v_call: TRBV6-5
j_call: TRBJ1-4
d_call: TRBD1
clone_size: -
cdr3_length: 15
cdr3_nt: TGTGCCAGCAAACCGAAAGACAGGGTTTTCGAAAAACTGTTTTTT
cdr3_aa: CASKPKDRVFEKLFF

v_call: TRBV7-2
j_call: TRBJ2-1
d_call: -
clone_size: -
cdr3_length: 18
cdr3_nt: TGTGCCAGCAGCCAACTTCTCGGATTAACTAGATTTAGGGATGAGCAGTTCTTC
cdr3_aa: CASSQLLGLTRFRDEQFF

v_call: TRBV4-1
j_call: TRBJ1-5
d_call: -
clone_size: -
cdr3_length: 19
cdr3_nt: TGCGCCAGCAGCCGACGGGGATTGGTAGGCCCCTATAGCAATCAGCCCCAGCATTTT
cdr3_aa: CASSRRGLVGPYSNQPQHF

v_call: TRBV13
j_call: TRBJ2-1
d_call: TRBD2
clone_size: once
cdr3_length: 15
cdr3_nt: TGTGCCAGCACCCGGGGAGCGGGAGTTAAAATTGAGCAGTTCTTC
cdr3_aa: CASTRGAGVKIEQFF

v_call: TRBV5-5
j_call: TRBJ2-7
d_call: TRBD2
clone_size: few
cdr3_length: 17
cdr3_nt: TGTGCCAGCAGCGGATCGACAACTAGCGATAGCTCCTACGAGCAGTACTTC
cdr3_aa: CASSGSTTSDSSYEQYF

v_call: TRBV6-5
j_call: TRBJ1-1
d_call: -
clone_size: -
cdr3_length: 13
cdr3_nt: TGTGCCAGCAGCCAGGGTGTGTACACTGAAGCTTTCTTT
cdr3_aa: CASSQGVYTEAFF

v_call: TRBV7-4
j_call: TRBJ2-1
d_call: TRBD2
clone_size: -
cdr3_length: 16
cdr3_nt: TGTGCCAGCAGCGCCCCGGGACTAGGGTATTACAATGAGCAGTTCTTC
cdr3_aa: CASSAPGLGYYNEQFF

v_call: TRBV2
j_call: TRBJ2-3
d_call: TRBD2
clone_size: once
cdr3_length: 15
cdr3_nt: TGTGCCAGCAGAGGGACTAGCAGCGGCACAGATACGCAGTATTTT
cdr3_aa: CASRGTSSGTDTQYF

v_call: TRBV11-2
j_call: TRBJ2-7
d_call: TRBD1
clone_size: -
cdr3_length: 16
cdr3_nt: TGTGCCAGCAGCTCGCCGGACAGGGGGGTAAATGAGGAGCAGTACTTC
cdr3_aa: CASSSPDRGVNEEQYF

v_call: TRBV7-9
j_call: TRBJ2-5
d_call: -
clone_size: -
cdr3_length: 16
cdr3_nt: TGTGCCAGCAGCTCCGGAGGGACGGGACCCCAAGAGACCCAGTACTTC
cdr3_aa: CASSSGGTGPQETQYF

v_call: TRBV6-5
j_call: TRBJ1-2
d_call: TRBD1
clone_size: -
cdr3_length: 13
cdr3_nt: TGTGCCAGCAGTTACAACACAGGGGTAGGCTACACCTTC
cdr3_aa: CASSYNTGVGYTF

v_call: TRBV7-8
j_call: TRBJ1-2
d_call: -
clone_size: -
cdr3_length: 14
cdr3_nt: TGTGCCAGCAGCTTGGGGGGCGCCGGCGTTGGCTACACCTTC
cdr3_aa: CASSLGGAGVGYTF

v_call: TRBV28
j_call: TRBJ2-7
d_call: -
clone_size: -
cdr3_length: 17
cdr3_nt: TGTGCCAGCACACTAAGCGGCCAGGGAGGTTCCTCCTACGAGCAGTACTTC
cdr3_aa: CASTLSGQGGSSYEQYF

v_call: TRBV7-3
j_call: TRBJ2-3
d_call: TRBD2
clone_size: -
cdr3_length: 17
cdr3_nt: TGTGCCAGCAGCCCATTACGGCGGGAGGGCCGGCCGAATACGCAGTATTTT
cdr3_aa: CASSPLRREGRPNTQYF

v_call: TRBV27
j_call: TRBJ2-7
d_call: TRBD1
clone_size: many
cdr3_length: 13
cdr3_nt: TGTGCCAGCAGGCGGACAGGGGCCTACGAGCAGTACTTC
cdr3_aa: CASRRTGAYEQYF

v_call: TRBV7-3
j_call: TRBJ2-1
d_call: -
clone_size: once
cdr3_length: 19
cdr3_nt: TGTGCCAGCAGCTTAACGGAAATACCGGGGACAAGGAGGGGTGGTGAGCAGTTCTTC
cdr3_aa: CASSLTEIPGTRRGGEQFF

v_call: TRBV30
j_call: TRBJ2-3
d_call: -
clone_size: few
cdr3_length: 13
cdr3_nt: TGTGCCTGCGCTAGGATGAGCACAGATACGCAGTATTTT
cdr3_aa: CACARMSTDTQYF

v_call: TRBV19
j_call: TRBJ2-3
d_call: TRBD2
clone_size: -
cdr3_length: 14
cdr3_nt: TGTGCCAGTAGTACCACCTTTCTAGCGGGAGCGCAGTATTTT
cdr3_aa: CASSTTFLAGAQYF

v_call: TRBV18
j_call: TRBJ2-5
d_call: TRBD2
clone_size: once
cdr3_length: 14
cdr3_nt: TGTGCCAGCTCACTAGCGGGCGGGCAAGAGACCCAGTACTTC
cdr3_aa: CASSLAGGQETQYF

v_call: TRBV27
j_call: TRBJ2-2
d_call: -
clone_size: -
cdr3_length: 12
cdr3_nt: TGTGCCAGCAGCCCGGGTCCCGGGGAGCTGTTTTTT
cdr3_aa: CASSPGPGELFF

v_call: TRBV11-2
j_call: TRBJ2-7
d_call: TRBD1
clone_size: -
cdr3_length: 16
cdr3_nt: TGTGCCAGCAGCTTTGTCCGGGACAGGGGGCCCTACGAGCAGTACTTC
cdr3_aa: CASSFVRDRGPYEQYF

v_call: TRBV6-6
j_call: TRBJ2-7
d_call: TRBD1
clone_size: -
cdr3_length: 13
cdr3_nt: TGTGCCAGCAGCCACGGGACAGGGGGCGAGCAGTACTTC
cdr3_aa: CASSHGTGGEQYF

v_call: TRBV9
j_call: TRBJ1-3
d_call: TRBD1
clone_size: -
cdr3_length: 19
cdr3_nt: TGTGCCAGCAGCGTATACCCGAACGGACAGGGGTTCTCTGGAAACACCATATATTTT
cdr3_aa: CASSVYPNGQGFSGNTIYF

v_call: TRBV5-6
j_call: TRBJ2-6
d_call: TRBD1
clone_size: once
cdr3_length: 19
cdr3_nt: TGTGCCAGCAGTCAACCTACGGGACAGGGGCTCGCTGGGGCCAACGTCCTGACTTTC
cdr3_aa: CASSQPTGQGLAGANVLTF

v_call: TRBV7-8
j_call: TRBJ2-3
d_call: -
clone_size: -
cdr3_length: 16
cdr3_nt: TGTGCCAGCAGCTCATTACTAGGGACCCACACAGATACGCAGTATTTT
cdr3_aa: CASSSLLGTHTDTQYF

v_call: TRBV29-1
j_call: TRBJ1-2
d_call: -
clone_size: -
cdr3_length: 13
cdr3_nt: TGCAGCGTTGACCCTAGGACGGACTATGGCTACACCTTC
cdr3_aa: CSVDPRTDYGYTF

v_call: TRBV7-8
j_call: TRBJ2-7
d_call: -
clone_size: -
cdr3_length: 14
cdr3_nt: TGTGCCAGCAGCTTAGATAGAAGCTCCTACGAGCAGTACTTC
cdr3_aa: CASSLDRSSYEQYF

v_call: TRBV7-8
j_call: TRBJ2-3
d_call: -
clone_size: -
cdr3_length: 15
cdr3_nt: TGTGCCAGCAGCTTATCATCTAGGGAGAAAGATACGCAGTATTTT
cdr3_aa: CASSLSSREKDTQYF

v_call: TRBV7-8
j_call: TRBJ1-2
d_call: TRBD1
clone_size: -
cdr3_length: 15
cdr3_nt: TGTGCCAGCAGCTACAGGACAGGATGGAACTATGGCTACACCTTC
cdr3_aa: CASSYRTGWNYGYTF

v_call: TRBV5-6
j_call: TRBJ2-5
d_call: -
clone_size: -
cdr3_length: 13
cdr3_nt: TGTGCCAGCAGCAGCGGTGATCGAGAGACCCAGTACTTC
cdr3_aa: CASSSGDRETQYF

v_call: TRBV9
j_call: TRBJ1-1
d_call: -
clone_size: -
cdr3_length: 14
cdr3_nt: TGTGCCAGCAGCGAGAGCAGGAGGAACACTGAAGCTTTCTTT
cdr3_aa: CASSESRRNTEAFF

v_call: TRBV27
j_call: TRBJ2-7
d_call: TRBD1
clone_size: once
cdr3_length: 15
cdr3_nt: TGTGCCAGCAGTGATACCGGGACAGGGGCCCTCGAGCAGTACTTC
cdr3_aa: CASSDTGTGALEQYF

v_call: TRBV27
j_call: TRBJ2-7
d_call: -
clone_size: -
cdr3_length: 15
cdr3_nt: TGTGCCAGCAGCCTCCGAGGGGGATCCATGGACGAGCAGTACTTC
cdr3_aa: CASSLRGGSMDEQYF

v_call: TRBV30
j_call: TRBJ2-5
d_call: -
clone_size: -
cdr3_length: 13
cdr3_nt: TGTGCCTGGAGTGTCCCCGGTAAAGAGACCCAGTACTTC
cdr3_aa: CAWSVPGKETQYF

v_call: TRBV2
j_call: TRBJ2-7
d_call: -
clone_size: -
cdr3_length: 15
cdr3_nt: TGTGCCAGCAGTGAAAGCTTTGGGGATTCCTACGAGCAGTACTTC
cdr3_aa: CASSESFGDSYEQYF

v_call: TRBV4-3
j_call: TRBJ2-1
d_call: -
clone_size: -
cdr3_length: 14
cdr3_nt: TGCGCCAGCAGCCAAGCTCACTTGTCCAATGAGCAGTTCTTC
cdr3_aa: CASSQAHLSNEQFF

v_call: TRBV28
j_call: TRBJ2-7
d_call: TRBD1
clone_size: -
cdr3_length: 14
cdr3_nt: TGTGCCAGCAGGCCCACCGGACAGGGGTACGAGCAGTACTTC
cdr3_aa: CASRPTGQGYEQYF

v_call: TRBV28
j_call: TRBJ2-7
d_call: TRBD1
clone_size: -
cdr3_length: 14
cdr3_nt: TGTGCCAGCAGTTTGGTGGACAGGGGCCACGAGCAGTACTTC
cdr3_aa: CASSLVDRGHEQYF

v_call: TRBV10-3
j_call: TRBJ2-3
d_call: TRBD1
clone_size: -
cdr3_length: 14
cdr3_nt: TGTGCCATCAGTGGGGACAGATCCACAGATACGCAGTATTTT
cdr3_aa: CAISGDRSTDTQYF

v_call: TRBV25-1
j_call: TRBJ1-5
d_call: -
clone_size: -
cdr3_length: 14
cdr3_nt: TGTGCCAGCAGTCTCGCAGGGGCCCGGCAGCCCCAGCATTTT
cdr3_aa: CASSLAGARQPQHF

v_call: TRBV28
j_call: TRBJ2-1
d_call: -
clone_size: -
cdr3_length: 15
cdr3_nt: TGTGCCAGCAGGACTGGCAGCCCATCCTACAATGAGCAGTTCTTC
cdr3_aa: CASRTGSPSYNEQFF

v_call: TRBV27
j_call: TRBJ2-7
d_call: -
clone_size: -
cdr3_length: 16
cdr3_nt: TGTGCCAGCAGTTTATCGGCCGGCATGGGCCCCTACGAGCAGTACTTC
cdr3_aa: CASSLSAGMGPYEQYF

v_call: TRBV6-4
j_call: TRBJ1-1
d_call: -
clone_size: many
cdr3_length: 14
cdr3_nt: TGTGCCACCTCCCCGACCGCCGAGGGGACTGAAGCTTTCTTT
cdr3_aa: CATSPTAEGTEAFF

v_call: TRBV7-2
j_call: TRBJ1-1
d_call: -
clone_size: -
cdr3_length: 11
cdr3_nt: TGTGCCAGCAGCGACACAGGGAGAGCTTTCTTT
cdr3_aa: CASSDTGRAFF

v_call: TRBV6-1
j_call: TRBJ2-7
d_call: TRBD2
clone_size: -
cdr3_length: 14
cdr3_nt: TGTGCCAGCCGTGGACTAGGAAGTTCTTACGAGCAGTACTTC
cdr3_aa: CASRGLGSSYEQYF

v_call: TRBV10-3
j_call: TRBJ2-7
d_call: TRBD2
clone_size: -
cdr3_length: 17
cdr3_nt: TGTGCCATCAGTGAGGCAACGGGGACTAAGGGTGGCTACGAGCAGTACTTC
cdr3_aa: CAISEATGTKGGYEQYF

v_call: TRBV5-1
j_call: TRBJ1-1
d_call: -
clone_size: -
cdr3_length: 15
cdr3_nt: TGCGCCAGCAGCTGGATTGGCGTTTCTTACACTGAAGCTTTCTTT
cdr3_aa: CASSWIGVSYTEAFF